The source of this T cell receptor (beta chain) is a study of cytomegalovirus exposure and HLA in healthy donors. The study, taken as a whole, reports: The study assumed roughly uniform donor sequencing depth for presence/absence analyses. Apparent HLA restriction characterized most CMV-associated TCR beta chains in a later analysis. A later analysis associated roughly 15,000 TCR beta sequences with HLA alleles at a 0.05 false discovery rate. V- and J-gene trimming in TCR beta was tied to a missense DCLRE1C variant by an analysis performed later.

Of note for this clone: The antigen is unknown.

CDR1 is SEHNR, CDR2 FQNEAQ, per germline (reference sequence). This CDR3 is built from 14 residues. With 3 bases removed from V and 2 bases from J, the gap between germline ends came to 11 bases. The PCR made use of 60 Vbeta and 13 Jbeta primers. Assay used: immunoSEQ multiplex PCR; TCRdb lists only in-frame clones, some missing. The table includes about 140,000 clones, 65% to 80% detected once. The sequenced sample was PBMCs. V usage is TRBV7-9 and J usage is TRBJ2-7; a possible D gene is TRBD2 (7 bases). This TCR derives from a male donor in good health and CMV-seropositive. In nucleotides, the CDR3 is TGTGCCAGCAGCTTGAGGGGGGGCCCCTACGAGCAGTACTTC. Translated: CASSLRGGPYEQYF.